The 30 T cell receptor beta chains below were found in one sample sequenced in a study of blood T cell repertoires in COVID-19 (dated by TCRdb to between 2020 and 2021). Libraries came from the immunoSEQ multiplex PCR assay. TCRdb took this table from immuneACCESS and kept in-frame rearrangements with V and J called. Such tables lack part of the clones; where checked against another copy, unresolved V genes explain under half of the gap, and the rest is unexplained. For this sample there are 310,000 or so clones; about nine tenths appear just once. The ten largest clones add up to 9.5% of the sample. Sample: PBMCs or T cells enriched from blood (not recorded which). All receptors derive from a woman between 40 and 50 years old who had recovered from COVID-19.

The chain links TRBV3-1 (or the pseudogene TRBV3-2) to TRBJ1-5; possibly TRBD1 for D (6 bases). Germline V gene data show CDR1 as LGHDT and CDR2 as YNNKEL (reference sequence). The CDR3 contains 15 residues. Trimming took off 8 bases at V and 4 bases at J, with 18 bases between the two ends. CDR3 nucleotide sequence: TGTGCCAGCGTGGGGGGGGCCACAAGGAATCAGCCCCAGCATTTT. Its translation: CASVGGATRNQPQHF.

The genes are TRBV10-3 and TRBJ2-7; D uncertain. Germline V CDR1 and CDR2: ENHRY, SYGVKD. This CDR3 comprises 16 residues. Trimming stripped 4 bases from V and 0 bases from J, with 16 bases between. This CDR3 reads CAISVLTGISSYEQYF. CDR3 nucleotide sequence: TGTGCCATCAGTGTTCTAACGGGTATTAGCTCCTACGAGCAGTACTTC.

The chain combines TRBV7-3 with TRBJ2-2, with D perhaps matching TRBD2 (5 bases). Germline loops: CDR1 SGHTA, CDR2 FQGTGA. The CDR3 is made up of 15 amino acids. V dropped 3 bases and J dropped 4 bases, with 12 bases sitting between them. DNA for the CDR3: TGTGCCAGCAGCTTTCTAGCCGGAGGCACCGGGGAGCTGTTTTTT. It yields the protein CASSFLAGGTGELFF.

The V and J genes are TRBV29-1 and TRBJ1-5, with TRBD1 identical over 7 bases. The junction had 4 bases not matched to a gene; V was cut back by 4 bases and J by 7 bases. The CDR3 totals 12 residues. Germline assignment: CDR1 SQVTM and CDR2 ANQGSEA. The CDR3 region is CSVADRSQPQHF. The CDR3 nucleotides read TGCAGCGTTGCGGACAGGAGCCAGCCCCAGCATTTT. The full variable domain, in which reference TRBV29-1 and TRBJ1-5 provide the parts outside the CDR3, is SAVISQKPSRDICQRGTSLTIQCQVDSQVTMMFWYRQQPGQSLTLIATANQGSEATYESGFVIDKFPISRPNLTFSTLTVSNMSPEDSSIYLCSVADRSQPQHFGDGTRLSIL.

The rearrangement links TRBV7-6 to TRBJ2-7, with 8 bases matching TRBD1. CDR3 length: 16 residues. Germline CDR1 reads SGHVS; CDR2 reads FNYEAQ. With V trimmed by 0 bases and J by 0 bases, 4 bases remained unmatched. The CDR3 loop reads CASSLAPGQASYEQYF. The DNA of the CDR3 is TGTGCCAGCAGCTTAGCTCCGGGACAGGCCTCCTACGAGCAGTACTTC. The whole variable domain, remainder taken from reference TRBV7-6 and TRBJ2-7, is GAGVSQSPRYKVTKRGQDVALRCDPISGHVSLYWYRQALGQGPEFLTYFNYEAQQDKSGLPNDRFSAERPEGSISTLTIQRTEQRDSAMYRCASSLAPGQASYEQYFGPGTRLTVT.

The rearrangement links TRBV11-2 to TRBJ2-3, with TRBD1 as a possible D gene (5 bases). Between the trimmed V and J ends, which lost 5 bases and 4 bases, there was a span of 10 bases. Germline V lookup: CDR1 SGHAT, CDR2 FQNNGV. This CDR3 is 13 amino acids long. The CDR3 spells CASSLRAADTQYF. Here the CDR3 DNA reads TGTGCCAGCAGCCTCAGGGCCGCAGATACGCAGTATTTT.

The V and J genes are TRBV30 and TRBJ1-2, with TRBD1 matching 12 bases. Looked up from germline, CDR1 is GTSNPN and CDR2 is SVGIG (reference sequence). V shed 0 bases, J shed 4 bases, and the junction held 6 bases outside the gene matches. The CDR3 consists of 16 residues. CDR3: CAWSVLGTGGGYGYTF. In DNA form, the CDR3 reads TGTGCCTGGAGTGTACTAGGGACAGGGGGCGGCTATGGCTACACCTTC. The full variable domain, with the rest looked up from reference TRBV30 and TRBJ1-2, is SQTIHQWPATLVQPVGSPLSLECTVEGTSNPNLYWYRQAAGRGLQLLFYSVGIGQISSEVPQNLSASRPQDRQFILSSKKLLLSDSGFYLCAWSVLGTGGGYGYTFGSGTRLTVV.

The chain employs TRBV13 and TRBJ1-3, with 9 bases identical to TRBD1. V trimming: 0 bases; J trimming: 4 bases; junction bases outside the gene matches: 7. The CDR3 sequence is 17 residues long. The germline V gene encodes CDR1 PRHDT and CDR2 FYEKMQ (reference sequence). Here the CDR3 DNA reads TGTGCCAGCAGCTTAGGTTGGGACAGGGAAATGGGAAACACCATATATTTT. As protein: CASSLGWDREMGNTIYF.

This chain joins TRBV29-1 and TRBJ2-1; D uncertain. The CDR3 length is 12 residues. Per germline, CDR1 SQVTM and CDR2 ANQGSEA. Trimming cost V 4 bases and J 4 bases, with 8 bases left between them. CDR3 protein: CSVGEEYNEQFF. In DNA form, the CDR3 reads TGCAGCGTTGGAGAGGAGTACAATGAGCAGTTCTTC.

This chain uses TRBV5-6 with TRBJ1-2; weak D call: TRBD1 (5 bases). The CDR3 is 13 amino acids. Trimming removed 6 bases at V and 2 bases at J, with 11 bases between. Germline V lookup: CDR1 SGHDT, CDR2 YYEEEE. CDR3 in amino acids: CASTWTTNYGYTF. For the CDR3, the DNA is TGTGCCAGCACCTGGACAACCAACTATGGCTACACCTTC.

The CDR3 bases are TGTGCCAGCAGCCGGGACAGCTTTCTCGGAAACACCATATATTTT. It encodes CASSRDSFLGNTIYF. The rearrangement joins TRBV6-5 to TRBJ1-3, with 7 bases fitting TRBD1. The CDR3 runs 15 residues. Germline V gene data show CDR1 as MNHEY and CDR2 as SVGAGI. The V and J ends lost 6 bases and 4 bases, in that order; junction bases with no gene match: 9.

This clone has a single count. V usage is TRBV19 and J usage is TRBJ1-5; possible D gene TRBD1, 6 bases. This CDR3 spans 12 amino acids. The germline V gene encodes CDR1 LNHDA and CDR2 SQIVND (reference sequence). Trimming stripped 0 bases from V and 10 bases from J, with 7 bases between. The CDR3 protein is CASSIEGGPQHF. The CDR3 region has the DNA TGTGCCAGTAGTATAGAAGGGGGACCCCAGCATTTT.

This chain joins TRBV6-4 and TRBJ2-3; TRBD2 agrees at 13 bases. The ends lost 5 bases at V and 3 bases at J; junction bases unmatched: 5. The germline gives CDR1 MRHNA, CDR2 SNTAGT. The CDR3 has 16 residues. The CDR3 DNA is TGTGCCAGCAGTAAAGGGACTAGCGGGATTACAGATACGCAGTATTTT. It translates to CASSKGTSGITDTQYF.

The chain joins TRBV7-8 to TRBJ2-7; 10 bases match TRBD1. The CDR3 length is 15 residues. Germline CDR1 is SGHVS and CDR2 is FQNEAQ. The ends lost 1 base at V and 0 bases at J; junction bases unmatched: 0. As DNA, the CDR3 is TGTGCCAGCAGCTTAGGGGACAGGGGCTCCTACGAGCAGTACTTC. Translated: CASSLGDRGSYEQYF.

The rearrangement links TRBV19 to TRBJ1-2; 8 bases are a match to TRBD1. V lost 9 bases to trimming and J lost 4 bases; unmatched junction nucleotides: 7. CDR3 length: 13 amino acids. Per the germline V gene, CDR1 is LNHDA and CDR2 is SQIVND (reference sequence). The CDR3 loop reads CASQGQGIYGYTF. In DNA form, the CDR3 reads TGTGCCAGCCAAGGACAGGGCATCTATGGCTACACCTTC. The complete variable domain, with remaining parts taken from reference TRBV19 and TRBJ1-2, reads DGGITQSPKYLFRKEGQNVTLSCEQNLNHDAMYWYRQDPGQGLRLIYYSQIVNDFQKGDIAEGYSVSREKKESFPLTVTSAQKNPTAFYLCASQGQGIYGYTFGSGTRLTVV.

The chain's CDR3 is CASSERRQGYEKLFF. The CDR3 DNA follows: TGTGCCAGCAGTGAACGGCGACAGGGTTATGAAAAACTGTTTTTT. V and J are TRBV2 and TRBJ1-4; 7 nucleotides match TRBD1. The V segment lost 2 bases and the J segment 6 bases; nucleotides outside the gene matches: 6. The CDR3 spans 15 residues. Germline V gene data show CDR1 as SNHLY and CDR2 as FYNNEI.

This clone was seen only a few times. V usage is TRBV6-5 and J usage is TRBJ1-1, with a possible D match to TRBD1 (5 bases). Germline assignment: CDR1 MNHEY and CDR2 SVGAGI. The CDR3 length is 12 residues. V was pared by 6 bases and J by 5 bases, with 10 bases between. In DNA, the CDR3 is TGTGCCAGCAGCAGGGCTCAGACTGAAGCTTTCTTT. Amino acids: CASSRAQTEAFF.

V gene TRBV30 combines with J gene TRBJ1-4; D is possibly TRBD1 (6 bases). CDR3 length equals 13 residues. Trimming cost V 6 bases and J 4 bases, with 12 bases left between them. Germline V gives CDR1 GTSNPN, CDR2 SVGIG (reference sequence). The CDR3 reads CACVTGRNEKLFF. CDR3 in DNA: TGTGCCTGCGTGACAGGCCGTAATGAAAAACTGTTTTTT. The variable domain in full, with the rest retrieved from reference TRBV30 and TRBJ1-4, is SQTIHQWPATLVQPVGSPLSLECTVEGTSNPNLYWYRQAAGRGLQLLFYSVGIGQISSEVPQNLSASRPQDRQFILSSKKLLLSDSGFYLCACVTGRNEKLFFGSGTQLSVL.

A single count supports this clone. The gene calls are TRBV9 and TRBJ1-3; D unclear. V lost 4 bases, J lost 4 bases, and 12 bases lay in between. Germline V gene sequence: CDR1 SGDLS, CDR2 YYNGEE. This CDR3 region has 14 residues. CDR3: CASSREFAGNTIYF. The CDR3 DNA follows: TGTGCCAGCAGCCGGGAGTTCGCCGGAAACACCATATATTTT. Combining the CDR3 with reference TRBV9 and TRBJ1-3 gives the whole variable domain DSGVTQTPKHLITATGQRVTLRCSPRSGDLSVYWYQQSLDQGLQFLIQYYNGEERAKGNILERFSAQQFPDLHSELNLSSLELGDSALYFCASSREFAGNTIYFGEGSWLTVV.

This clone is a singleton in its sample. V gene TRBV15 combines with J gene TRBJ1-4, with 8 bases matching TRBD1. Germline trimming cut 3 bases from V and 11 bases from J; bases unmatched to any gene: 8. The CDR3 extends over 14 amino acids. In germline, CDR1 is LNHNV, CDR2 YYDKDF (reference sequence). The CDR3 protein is CATSRDREEEKLFF. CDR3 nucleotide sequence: TGTGCCACCAGCAGGGACAGGGAGGAAGAGAAACTGTTTTTT. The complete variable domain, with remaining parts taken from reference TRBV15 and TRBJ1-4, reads DAMVIQNPRYQVTQFGKPVTLSCSQTLNHNVMYWYQQKSSQAPKLLFHYYDKDFNNEADTPDNFQSRRPNTSFCFLDIRSPGLGDTAMYLCATSRDREEEKLFFGSGTQLSVL.

In nucleotides, the CDR3 is TGTGCCAGCAGCGCTACAGGGACCCGCACAGATACGCAGTATTTT. It encodes CASSATGTRTDTQYF. The chain recombines TRBV9 with TRBJ2-3, with D tentatively TRBD1 (6 bases). CDR3 length equals 15 residues. Looked up from germline, CDR1 is SGDLS and CDR2 is YYNGEE. Trimming removed 3 bases from V and 1 base from J, with 12 bases in between.

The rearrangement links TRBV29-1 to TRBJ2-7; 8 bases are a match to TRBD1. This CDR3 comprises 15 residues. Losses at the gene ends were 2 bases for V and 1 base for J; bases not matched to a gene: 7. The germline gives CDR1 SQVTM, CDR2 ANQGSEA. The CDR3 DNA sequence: TGCAGCGTTGAACTGTCAGGGGGCGCGTCCTACGAGCAGTACTTC. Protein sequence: CSVELSGGASYEQYF.

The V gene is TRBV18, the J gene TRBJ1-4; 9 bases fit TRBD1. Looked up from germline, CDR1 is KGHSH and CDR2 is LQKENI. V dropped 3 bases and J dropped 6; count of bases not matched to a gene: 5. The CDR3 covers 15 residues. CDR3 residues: CASSPYRGRDEKLFF. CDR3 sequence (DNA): TGTGCCAGCTCACCCTACAGGGGGCGCGATGAAAAACTGTTTTTT.

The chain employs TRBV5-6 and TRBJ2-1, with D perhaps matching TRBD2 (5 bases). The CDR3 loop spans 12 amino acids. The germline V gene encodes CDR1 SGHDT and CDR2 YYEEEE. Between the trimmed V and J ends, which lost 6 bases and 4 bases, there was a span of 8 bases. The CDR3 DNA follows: TGTGCCAGCACCCGGGGTTACAATGAGCAGTTCTTC. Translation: CASTRGYNEQFF.

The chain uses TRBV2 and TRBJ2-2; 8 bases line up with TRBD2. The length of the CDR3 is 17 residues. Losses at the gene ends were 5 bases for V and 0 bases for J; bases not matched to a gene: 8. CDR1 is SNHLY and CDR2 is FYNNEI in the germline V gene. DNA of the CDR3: TGTGCCAGCAGTCGCGGGGGGTCCGGGGCGAACACCGGGGAGCTGTTTTTT. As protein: CASSRGGSGANTGELFF.

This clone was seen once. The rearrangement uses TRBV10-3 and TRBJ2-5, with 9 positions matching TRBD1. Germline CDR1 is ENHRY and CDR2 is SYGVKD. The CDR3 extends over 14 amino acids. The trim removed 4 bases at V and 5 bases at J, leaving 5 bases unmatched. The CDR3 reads CAISVDRGEETQYF. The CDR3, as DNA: TGTGCCATCAGTGTGGACAGGGGAGAGGAGACCCAGTACTTC.

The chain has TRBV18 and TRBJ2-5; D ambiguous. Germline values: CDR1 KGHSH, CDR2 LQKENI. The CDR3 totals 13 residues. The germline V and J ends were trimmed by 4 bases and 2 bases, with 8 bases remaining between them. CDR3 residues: CASSLGPQETQYF. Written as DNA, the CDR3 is TGTGCCAGCTCACTTGGGCCTCAAGAGACCCAGTACTTC.

The CDR3 here is CASSSSGGQEQYF. The CDR3 DNA sequence: TGTGCCAGCAGCTCTAGCGGGGGGCAAGAGCAGTACTTC. V and J are TRBV7-9 and TRBJ2-7, with TRBD2 matching 11 bases. Trimming cost V 4 bases and J 7 bases; bases outside gene matches: 3. The CDR3 sequence is 13 residues long. The germline V gene has CDR1 SEHNR and CDR2 FQNEAQ (reference sequence).

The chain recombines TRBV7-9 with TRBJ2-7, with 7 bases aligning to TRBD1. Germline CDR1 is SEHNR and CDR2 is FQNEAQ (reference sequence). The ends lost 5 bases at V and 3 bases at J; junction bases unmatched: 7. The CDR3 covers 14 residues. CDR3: CASSHRDSLYEQYF. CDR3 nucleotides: TGTGCCAGCAGCCACCGGGACAGCCTCTACGAGCAGTACTTC.

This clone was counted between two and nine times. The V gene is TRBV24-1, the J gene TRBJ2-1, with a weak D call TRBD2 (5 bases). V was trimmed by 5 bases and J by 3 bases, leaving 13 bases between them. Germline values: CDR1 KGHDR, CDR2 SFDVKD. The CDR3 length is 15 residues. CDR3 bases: TGTGCCACCAGTGGTGTGGGAGTTCACTACAATGAGCAGTTCTTC. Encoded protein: CATSGVGVHYNEQFF.